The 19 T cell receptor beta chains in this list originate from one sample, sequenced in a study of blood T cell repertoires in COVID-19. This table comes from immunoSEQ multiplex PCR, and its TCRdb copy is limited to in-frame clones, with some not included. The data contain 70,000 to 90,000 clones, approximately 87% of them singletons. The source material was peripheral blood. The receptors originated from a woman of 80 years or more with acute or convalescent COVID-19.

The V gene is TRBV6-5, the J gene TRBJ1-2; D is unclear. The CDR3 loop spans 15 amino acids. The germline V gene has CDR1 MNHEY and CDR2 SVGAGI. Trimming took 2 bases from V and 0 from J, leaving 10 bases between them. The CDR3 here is CASSYRQVPNYGYTF. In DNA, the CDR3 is TGTGCCAGCAGTTACAGGCAGGTTCCTAACTATGGCTACACCTTC.

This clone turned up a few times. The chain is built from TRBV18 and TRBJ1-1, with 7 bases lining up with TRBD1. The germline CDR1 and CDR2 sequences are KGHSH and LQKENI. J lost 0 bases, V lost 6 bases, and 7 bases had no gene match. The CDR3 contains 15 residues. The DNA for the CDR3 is TGTGCCAGCTCGCCCCAGGGGACAGTGAACACTGAAGCTTTCTTT. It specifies CASSPQGTVNTEAFF.

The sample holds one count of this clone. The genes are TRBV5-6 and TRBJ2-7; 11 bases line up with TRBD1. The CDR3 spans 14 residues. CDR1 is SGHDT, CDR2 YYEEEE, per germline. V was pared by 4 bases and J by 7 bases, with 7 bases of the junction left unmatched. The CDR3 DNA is TGTGCCAGCAGCCCCGGACAGGGGGCGAGGGAGCAGTACTTC. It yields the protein CASSPGQGAREQYF.

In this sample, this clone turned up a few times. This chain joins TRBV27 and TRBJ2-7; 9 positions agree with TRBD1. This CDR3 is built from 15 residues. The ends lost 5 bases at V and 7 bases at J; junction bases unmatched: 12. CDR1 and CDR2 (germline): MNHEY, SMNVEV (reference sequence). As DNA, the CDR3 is TGTGCCAGCAGTACCCGACTACAGGGGGCGGGGGAGCAGTACTTC. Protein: CASSTRLQGAGEQYF.

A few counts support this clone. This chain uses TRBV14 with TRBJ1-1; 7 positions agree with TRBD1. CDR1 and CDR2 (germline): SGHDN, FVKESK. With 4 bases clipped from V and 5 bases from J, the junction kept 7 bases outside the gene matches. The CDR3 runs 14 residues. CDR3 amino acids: CASSPLQGRTEAFF. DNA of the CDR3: TGTGCCAGCAGCCCGTTACAGGGGAGGACTGAAGCTTTCTTT. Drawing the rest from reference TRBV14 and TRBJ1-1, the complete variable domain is EAGVTQFPSHSVIEKGQTVTLRCDPISGHDNLYWYRRVMGKEIKFLLHFVKESKQDESGMPNNRFLAERTGGTYSTLKVQPAELEDSGVYFCASSPLQGRTEAFFGQGTRLTVV.

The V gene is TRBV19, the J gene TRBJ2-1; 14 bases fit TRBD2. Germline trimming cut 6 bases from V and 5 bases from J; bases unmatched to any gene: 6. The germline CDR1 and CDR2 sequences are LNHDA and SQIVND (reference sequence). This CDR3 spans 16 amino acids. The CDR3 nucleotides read TGTGCCAGTAGCGGGACTAGCGGGAGCTCGAACAATGAGCAGTTCTTC. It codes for CASSGTSGSSNNEQFF.

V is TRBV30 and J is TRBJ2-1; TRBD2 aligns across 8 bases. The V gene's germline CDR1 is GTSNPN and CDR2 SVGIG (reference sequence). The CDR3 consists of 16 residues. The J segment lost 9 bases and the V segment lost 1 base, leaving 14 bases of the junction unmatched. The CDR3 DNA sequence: TGTGCCTGGAGTGACCCCATTTTCGGGCGGGAGGTTGAGCAGTTCTTC. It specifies CAWSDPIFGREVEQFF.

CDR3 amino acids: CASSQSRTEGAFF. In DNA, the CDR3 is TGTGCCAGCAGCCAATCACGGACAGAAGGAGCTTTCTTT. The chain joins TRBV16 to TRBJ1-1, with TRBD1 as a possible D gene (6 bases). The CDR3 contains 13 residues. Germline CDR1 is KGHSY and CDR2 is FQNENV. Trimming cost V 0 bases and J 10 bases, with 12 bases left between them.

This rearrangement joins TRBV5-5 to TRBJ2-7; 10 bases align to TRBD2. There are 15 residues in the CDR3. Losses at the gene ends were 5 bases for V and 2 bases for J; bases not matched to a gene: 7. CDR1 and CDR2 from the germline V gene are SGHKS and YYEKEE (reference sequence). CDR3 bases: TGTGCCAGCAGGCAGACTAGCGGGCCGCCCTACGAGCAGTACTTC. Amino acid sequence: CASRQTSGPPYEQYF.

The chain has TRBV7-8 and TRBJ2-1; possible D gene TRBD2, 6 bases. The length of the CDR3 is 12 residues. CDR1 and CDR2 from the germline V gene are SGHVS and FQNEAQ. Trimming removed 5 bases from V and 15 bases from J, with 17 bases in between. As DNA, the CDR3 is TGTGCCAGCAGCCCCGGACTACCTATTCCGTTCTTC. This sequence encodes CASSPGLPIPFF.

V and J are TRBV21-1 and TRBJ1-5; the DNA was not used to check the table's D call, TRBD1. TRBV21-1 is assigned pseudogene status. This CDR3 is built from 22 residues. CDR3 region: CASSKGVGHGGTGTYSNQPQHF. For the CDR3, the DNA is TGTGCCAGCAGCAAGGGTGTAGGCCATGGGGGGACAGGGACTTATAGCAATCAGCCCCAGCATTTT.

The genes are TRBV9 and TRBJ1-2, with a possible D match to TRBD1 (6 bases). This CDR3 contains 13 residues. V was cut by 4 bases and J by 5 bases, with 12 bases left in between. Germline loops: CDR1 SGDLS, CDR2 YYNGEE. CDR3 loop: CASSTLTGYGYTF. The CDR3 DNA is TGTGCCAGCAGCACGCTGACAGGATATGGCTACACCTTC.

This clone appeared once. CDR3 region: CASSPTGITEAFF. The CDR3 DNA reads TGTGCCAGCAGCCCGACAGGGATCACTGAAGCTTTCTTT. The chain uses TRBV5-4 and TRBJ1-1; 7 nucleotides line up with TRBD1. Losses at the gene ends were 4 bases for V and 4 bases for J; bases not matched to a gene: 4. This CDR3 region has 13 residues. The V gene's germline CDR1 is SGHNT and CDR2 YYREEE (reference sequence).

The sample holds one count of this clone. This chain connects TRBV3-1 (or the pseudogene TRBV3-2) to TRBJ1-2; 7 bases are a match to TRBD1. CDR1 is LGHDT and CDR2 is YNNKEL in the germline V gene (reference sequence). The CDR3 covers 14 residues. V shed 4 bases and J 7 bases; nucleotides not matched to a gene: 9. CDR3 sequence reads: CASSRPGTASGYTF. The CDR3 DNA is TGTGCCAGCAGCCGCCCCGGGACAGCTAGTGGCTACACCTTC.

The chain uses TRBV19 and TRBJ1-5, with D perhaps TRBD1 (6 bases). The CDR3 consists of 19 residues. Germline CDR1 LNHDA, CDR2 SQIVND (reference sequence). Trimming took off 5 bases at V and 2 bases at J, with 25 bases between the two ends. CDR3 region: CASSSRRGQGGGGNQPQHF. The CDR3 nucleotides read TGTGCCAGTAGTTCTCGACGGGGGCAGGGAGGGGGTGGCAATCAGCCCCAGCATTTT.

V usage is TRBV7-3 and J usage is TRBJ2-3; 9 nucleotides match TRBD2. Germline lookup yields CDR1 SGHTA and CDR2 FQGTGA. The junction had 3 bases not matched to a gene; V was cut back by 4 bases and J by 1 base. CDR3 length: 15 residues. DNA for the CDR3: TGTGCCAGCAGCTCCGGCGGGGGGGGCACAGATACGCAGTATTTT. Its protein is CASSSGGGGTDTQYF.

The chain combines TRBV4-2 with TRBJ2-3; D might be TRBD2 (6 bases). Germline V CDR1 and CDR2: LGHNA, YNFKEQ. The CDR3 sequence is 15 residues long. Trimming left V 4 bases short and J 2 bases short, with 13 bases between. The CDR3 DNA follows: TGTGCCAGCAGCCCCACCTTACTAGCCACAGATACGCAGTATTTT. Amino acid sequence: CASSPTLLATDTQYF.

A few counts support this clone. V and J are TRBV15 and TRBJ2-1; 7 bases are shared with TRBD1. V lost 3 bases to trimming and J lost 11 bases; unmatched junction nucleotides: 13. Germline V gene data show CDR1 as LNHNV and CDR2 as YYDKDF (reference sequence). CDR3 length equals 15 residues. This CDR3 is CATSRGTGVGNQQFF. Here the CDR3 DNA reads TGTGCCACCAGCAGGGGTACAGGGGTTGGGAATCAGCAGTTCTTC.

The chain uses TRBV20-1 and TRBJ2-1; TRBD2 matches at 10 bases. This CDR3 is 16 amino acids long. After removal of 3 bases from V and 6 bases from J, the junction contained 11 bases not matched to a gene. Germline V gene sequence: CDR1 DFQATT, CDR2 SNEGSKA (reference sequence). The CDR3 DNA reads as TGCAGTGCTAGTTCCCCGACTAGCGGGCTCCCCAATGAGCAGTTCTTC. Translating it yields CSASSPTSGLPNEQFF.